This note documents a single T cell receptor (beta chain) sequence. Authors' processing steps: Estimation of nucleated cell counts was performed using reference gene primer amplification. Here immunoSEQ multiplex PCR was the method, and the copy in TCRdb shows in-frame clones only, minus some. V and J calls and clone size are as listed in that table; D and trimming were resolved from the DNA. The sample lists approximately 70,000 clones, 86% seen once, with around 9.9% in the top ten. This entry comes from a study of blood T cell repertoires in COVID-19. Looking at the study overall: Both acute and convalescent COVID-19 samples were obtained from the United States, Italy and Spain. In each case, the material was cDNA or gDNA derived from T cells, B-cell-depleted T cells, or PBMCs.

CDR3 length equals 15 residues. The V end lost 4 bases, the J end lost 4 bases, and 16 bases lay between the germline ends. The germline V gene encodes CDR1 SNHLY and CDR2 FYNNEI. Sequenced material: peripheral blood. This receptor was taken from a man between 65 and 80 years old with active or convalescent COVID-19. V usage is TRBV2 and J usage is TRBJ1-2; D is possibly TRBD1 (6 bases). CDR3 nucleotides: TGTGCCAGCAGTGTCCGACAGGCCAGCGTCTATGGCTACACCTTC. It codes for CASSVRQASVYGYTF.